Shown below are 10 T cell receptor beta chains from a single sample sequenced in a study of T cell repertoires in cytomegalovirus infection. TCRdb passed the reads through MiXCR, listing each CDR3 protein once. The profile covers approximately 490,000 distinct CDR3 sequences, with approximately 10% appearing a single time and 10% taken by the ten largest. The sequencing sample was made of PBMCs. The origin of the receptors is a human donor in good health (CMV status not recorded). Some clones in this sample may be carry-over from other donors' samples.

In its sample, this clonotype was seen a few times. The chain recombines TRBV6-6 with TRBJ1-4; no clear D. CDR3 length: 16 residues. V was cut by 7 bases and J by 5 bases, with 20 bases left in between. Germline values: CDR1 MNHNY, CDR2 SVGAGI (reference sequence). The CDR3 loop reads CASNPRQTNTNEKLFF. The CDR3 region has the DNA TGTGCCAGCAATCCCCGGCAGACGAATACCAATGAAAAACTGTTTTTT.

This clonotype was counted many times. The DNA of the CDR3 is TGTGCCAGCAGCTTAAGGGGCACCCTACCGGACTATGGCTACACCTTC. Translated, it gives CASSLRGTLPDYGYTF. The rearrangement uses TRBV11-2 and TRBJ1-2, with a possible D match to TRBD1 (5 bases). This CDR3 has 16 amino acids. Germline lookup yields CDR1 SGHAT and CDR2 FQNNGV. V lost 2 bases and J 3 bases, leaving 16 bases between the germline ends. The full variable domain, rest sourced from reference TRBV11-2 and TRBJ1-2, is EAGVAQSPRYKIIEKRQSVAFWCNPISGHATLYWYQQILGQGPKLLIQFQNNGVVDDSQLPKDRFSAERLKGVDSTLKIQPAKLEDSAVYLCASSLRGTLPDYGYTFGSGTRLTVV.

This clonotype was seen many times. The chain recombines TRBV6-1 with TRBJ1-6; D not resolved. There are 14 residues in the CDR3. V lost 5 bases, J lost 3 bases, and 8 bases lay in between. Germline V CDR1 and CDR2: MNHNS, SASEGT. The CDR3, as DNA: TGTGCCAGCAGTTCAGATAACTATAATTCACCCCTCCACTTT. This encodes CASSSDNYNSPLHF.

This clonotype was observed a few times. V gene TRBV11-2 combines with J gene TRBJ2-4; tentative D call: TRBD2 (6 bases). V dropped 3 bases and J dropped 1 base, with 13 bases sitting between them. The V gene's germline CDR1 is SGHAT and CDR2 FQNNGV. The CDR3 has 16 residues. The CDR3 is CASSLGFSGAKNIQYF. The CDR3 region has the DNA TGTGCCAGCAGCTTGGGTTTTAGCGGTGCCAAAAACATTCAGTACTTC.

V is TRBV2 and J is TRBJ1-6; the D is unclear. The germline V gene encodes CDR1 SNHLY and CDR2 FYNNEI. With 0 bases removed from V and 7 bases from J, the gap between germline ends came to 10 bases. The CDR3 loop spans 15 amino acids. The CDR3 sequence: CASSEALSLNSPLHF. The CDR3 DNA follows: TGTGCCAGCAGTGAAGCGCTTTCGTTGAATTCACCCCTCCACTTT.

This clonotype has at least ten counts. CDR3 sequence: CASSPGPGTNEQFF. The DNA for the CDR3 is TGTGCCAGCTCACCAGGTCCAGGGACCAATGAGCAGTTCTTC. This chain connects TRBV18 to TRBJ2-1; the D gene could be TRBD1 or TRBD2 (5 bases each). The CDR3 runs to 14 residues. The V gene lost 2 bases and the J gene lost 6 bases, with 11 bases spanning the gap. Per the germline V gene, CDR1 is KGHSH and CDR2 is LQKENI. Using reference TRBV18 and TRBJ2-1 for the parts outside the CDR3, the full variable domain is NAGVMQNPRHLVRRRGQEARLRCSPMKGHSHVYWYRQLPEEGLKFMVYLQKENIIDESGMPKERFSAEFPKEGPSILRIQQVVRGDSAAYFCASSPGPGTNEQFFGPGTRLTVL.

The sample holds many counts of this clonotype. The J gene is TRBJ1-1, the V gene TRBV3-1; possible D gene TRBD1, 6 bases. V was trimmed by 3 bases and J by 1 base, leaving 18 bases between them. This CDR3 spans 17 amino acids. Looked up from germline, CDR1 is LGHDT and CDR2 is YNNKEL (reference sequence). The CDR3: CASSHLVGAERNTEAFF. CDR3 coding DNA: TGTGCCAGCAGCCACCTAGTGGGGGCGGAGAGGAACACTGAAGCTTTCTTT. Drawing the rest from reference TRBV3-1 and TRBJ1-1, the complete variable domain is DTAVSQTPKYLVTQMGNDKSIKCEQNLGHDTMYWYKQDSKKFLKIMFSYNNKELIINETVPNRFSPKSPDKAHLNLHINSLELGDSAVYFCASSHLVGAERNTEAFFGQGTRLTVV.

This clonotype appeared a few times. This chain links TRBV9 with TRBJ2-1; D not resolved. Germline CDR1 is SGDLS and CDR2 is YYNGEE. Trimming took 7 bases from V and 0 from J, leaving 11 bases between them. The CDR3 consists of 14 residues. CDR3 DNA: TGTGCCAGCGGAGACCCCATCTCCTACAATGAGCAGTTCTTC. The encoded protein is CASGDPISYNEQFF.

V and J are TRBV2 and TRBJ2-2; 11 nucleotides align to TRBD2. J lost 0 bases, V lost 10 bases, and 10 bases had no gene match. This CDR3 region has 17 residues. The germline gives CDR1 SNHLY, CDR2 FYNNEI. The DNA of the CDR3 is TGTGCCAACAGAAAACTAGCGGGGGCACCGAACACCGGGGAGCTGTTTTTT. Its protein is CANRKLAGAPNTGELFF.

This clonotype was found many times. The V gene is TRBV12-3 or TRBV12-4, the J gene TRBJ1-4; the match to TRBD1 covers 7 bases. Trimming removed 6 bases from V and 7 bases from J; junction bases left unmatched: 8. The CDR3 is 14 amino acids. The CDR3 DNA reads TGTGCCAGCAGCCCGACAGGGCCTGGTGAAAAACTGTTTTTT. It encodes CASSPTGPGEKLFF.